This T cell receptor beta chain was retrieved from a study of response to subunit inactivated influenza vaccine. General observations from the study: Authors suggested that a seasonal influenza vaccination recruits few new T cells each time.

This clonotype was seen at least ten times. Its antigen is unidentified. Germline CDR1 SGHRS, CDR2 YFSETQ. Trimming cost V 1 base and J 0 bases, with 1 base left between them. CDR3 length equals 12 residues. TCRdb ran MiXCR on the RT-PCR reads and lists one entry per CDR3 protein. The table includes 500,000 to 550,000 distinct CDR3 sequences, around 8% detected once. The chain uses TRBV5-1 and TRBJ2-5; D is uncertain. This clonotype was obtained from a man between 50 and 75 years old who received an inactivated influenza vaccine. The specimen comprised PBMCs from blood, sampled around 25 months after vaccination. The DNA of the CDR3 is TGCGCCAGCAGCTTGCACCAAGAGACCCAGTACTTC. Amino acid sequence: CASSLHQETQYF.